This T cell receptor (beta chain) was captured by sequencing in a study of CXCR3-negative and CXCR3-positive naive CD8 T cells. The study's findings and limits: Comparison of naive cells showed more hydrophobic TRB CDR3s in CXCR3-positive than in CXCR3-negative naive cells. Comparably high diversity marked both naive subsets, whereas memory CD8+ cells had much lower diversity.

As for this clonotype: As yet, its antigen is unknown.

This CDR3 spans 13 amino acids. Germline assignment: CDR1 SGHRS and CDR2 YFSETQ. TRB cDNA libraries were made by UMI-labeled 5' RACE. TCRdb reprocessed the 5' RACE reads, keeping one entry per CDR3 protein, no DNA. The listing contains about 89,000 distinct CDR3 sequences. The rearrangement uses TRBV5-1 and TRBJ2-7; with no DNA, the TCRdb D assignment of TRBD1 cannot be verified. The sample comprised naive CXCR3+ CD8+ T cells from blood. Subset indicated: CD45RO-CCR7+CD27+CD95- naive CD8+ T cells expressing CXCR3 (TNR3+). This clonotype originated in a human donor in good health. Some clones in this sample may be carry-over from other donors' samples. This CDR3 is CASEATGSREQYF.